This passage covers 29 T cell receptor beta chains from one sample sequenced in a study of blood T cell repertoires in COVID-19. TCRdb keeps only in-frame clones here, not all; method: immunoSEQ multiplex PCR. The sample contains under 550,000 clones, around 90% of which appear only once. Sequenced input: peripheral blood. Source of these receptors: a man between 18 and 35 years old with COVID-19, enrolled during active disease.

The sample holds one count of this clone. V is TRBV4-2 and J is TRBJ1-2, with TRBD1 identical over 7 bases. CDR1 is LGHNA, CDR2 YNFKEQ, per germline. With V trimmed by 2 bases and J by 2 bases, 14 bases remained unmatched. The length of the CDR3 is 18 residues. The CDR3 here is CASSQITNRGAENYGYTF. The CDR3 DNA is TGTGCCAGCAGCCAAATAACAAACAGGGGAGCAGAGAACTATGGCTACACCTTC.

This clone was counted a single time. The genes are TRBV14 and TRBJ2-2; D is possibly TRBD2 (6 bases). V was shortened by 4 bases and J by 4 bases, with 16 bases between the two germline ends. The CDR3 is 16 amino acids. Germline V lookup: CDR1 SGHDN, CDR2 FVKESK. The CDR3 DNA follows: TGTGCCAGCAGCCTTAGCGGATCCTTCGGCACCGGGGAGCTGTTTTTT. Protein product: CASSLSGSFGTGELFF.

The rearrangement uses TRBV11-2 and TRBJ2-7; tentative D call: TRBD2 (5 bases). Trimming removed 1 base from V and 4 bases from J, with 11 bases in between. The germline CDR1 and CDR2 sequences are SGHAT and FQNNGV. The CDR3 is 14 amino acids. CDR3 region: CASSLAEGRYEQYF. The DNA for the CDR3 is TGTGCCAGCAGCTTAGCAGAGGGAAGGTACGAGCAGTACTTC.

This sequence joins TRBV4-1 and TRBJ1-2; D not resolved. The V gene lost 4 bases and the J gene lost 0 bases, with 12 bases spanning the gap. Germline CDR1 MGHRA, CDR2 YSYEKL. CDR3 size: 15 residues. The CDR3 is CASSPDTEANYGYTF. The CDR3 DNA is TGCGCCAGCAGCCCCGACACGGAAGCTAACTATGGCTACACCTTC.

In its sample, this clone was seen a few times. V gene TRBV6-4 combines with J gene TRBJ2-2, with a possible D match to TRBD1 (6 bases). V was clipped by 4 bases and J by 4 bases, with 13 bases between them. The CDR3 loop spans 15 amino acids. The germline V gene encodes CDR1 MRHNA and CDR2 SNTAGT. DNA of the CDR3: TGTGCCAGCAGTGCCACAGGGACGGGCACCGGGGAGCTGTTTTTT. Translating gives CASSATGTGTGELFF.

The chain employs TRBV1 and TRBJ2-7; the table assigns TRBD2, which was not confirmed against the DNA. TRBV1 is labeled a pseudogene. The CDR3 runs 11 residues. CDR3 region: CTTYLSYEQYF. CDR3 DNA: TGCACCACCTACCTCTCCTACGAGCAGTACTTC.

The chain employs TRBV12-3 or TRBV12-4 and TRBJ2-1; no firm D call. Trimming shortened V by 5 bases and J by 7 bases, and 6 bases separated the two germline ends. This CDR3 has 11 residues. The CDR3 here is CASSGANEQFF. The CDR3 DNA sequence: TGTGCCAGCAGTGGAGCAAATGAGCAGTTCTTC.

V is TRBV3-1 (or the pseudogene TRBV3-2) and J is TRBJ2-7; 12 nucleotides line up with TRBD2. The ends lost 4 bases at V and 2 bases at J; junction bases unmatched: 3. Looked up from germline, CDR1 is LGHDT and CDR2 is YNNKEL (reference sequence). The CDR3 has 15 amino acids. The CDR3 region is CASSLTSGSAYEQYF. CDR3 coding DNA: TGTGCCAGCAGCCTGACTAGCGGGAGCGCCTACGAGCAGTACTTC.

The chain is built from TRBV4-2 and TRBJ1-3; D may be TRBD1 (5 bases). The CDR3 runs to 18 residues. Per germline, CDR1 LGHNA and CDR2 YNFKEQ. V lost 0 bases and J lost 3, with 18 bases in between. The CDR3 here is CASSQDLGVFDSGNTIYF. In nucleotides, the CDR3 is TGTGCCAGCAGCCAAGATCTCGGCGTGTTCGACAGTGGAAACACCATATATTTT.

V and J are TRBV9 and TRBJ2-3, with TRBD2 identical over 14 bases. This CDR3 region has 17 residues. The junction had 8 bases not matched to a gene; V was cut back by 0 bases and J by 8 bases. Germline assignment: CDR1 SGDLS and CDR2 YYNGEE. The DNA of the CDR3 is TGTGCCAGCAGCGTAGGCCTAACAGGGACTAGCGGGAGTACGCAGTATTTT. The encoded protein is CASSVGLTGTSGSTQYF. Drawing the rest from reference TRBV9 and TRBJ2-3, the complete variable domain is DSGVTQTPKHLITATGQRVTLRCSPRSGDLSVYWYQQSLDQGLQFLIQYYNGEERAKGNILERFSAQQFPDLHSELNLSSLELGDSALYFCASSVGLTGTSGSTQYFGPGTRLTVL.

This clone was picked up one time. The J gene is TRBJ1-1, the V gene TRBV6-5; weak D call: TRBD1 (6 bases). Trimming removed 10 bases from V and 4 bases from J, with 19 bases in between. Germline values: CDR1 MNHEY, CDR2 SVGAGI. The CDR3 spans 14 residues. The DNA of the CDR3 is TGTGCCACCGGACAGACTATCTCTGGCACTGAAGCTTTCTTT. It encodes CATGQTISGTEAFF.

The V gene is TRBV3-1 (or the pseudogene TRBV3-2), the J gene TRBJ2-1; a weak D match, TRBD2 (5 bases). V was pared by 6 bases and J by 10 bases, with 10 bases between. Germline V gives CDR1 LGHDT, CDR2 YNNKEL (reference sequence). The CDR3 has 11 amino acids. The CDR3 DNA sequence: TGTGCCAGCAGAGCGGTAGGGGAGCAGTTCTTC. Amino acids: CASRAVGEQFF.

The rearrangement joins TRBV9 to TRBJ1-1; D is undetermined. Germline V gene sequence: CDR1 SGDLS, CDR2 YYNGEE. Trimming took off 0 bases at V and 3 bases at J, with 9 bases between the two ends. The CDR3 runs 14 residues. CDR3 nucleotides: TGTGCCAGCAGCGTAGGTGGCCACGACACTGAAGCTTTCTTT. It yields the protein CASSVGGHDTEAFF.

The J gene is TRBJ2-3, the V gene TRBV4-1; 7 bases are shared with TRBD2. Germline CDR1 is MGHRA and CDR2 is YSYEKL. The ends lost 1 base at V and 3 bases at J; junction bases unmatched: 4. The CDR3 is made up of 15 amino acids. CDR3 sequence reads: CASSQVLAETDTQYF. CDR3 nucleotides: TGCGCCAGCAGCCAAGTTCTAGCGGAGACAGATACGCAGTATTTT.

The chain joins TRBV10-1 to TRBJ2-1; tentatively, D is TRBD1 (5 bases). Germline V gives CDR1 WNHNN, CDR2 SYGVQD (reference sequence). This CDR3 is 16 amino acids long. Between the trimmed V and J ends, which lost 2 bases and 3 bases, there was a span of 14 bases. In DNA, the CDR3 is TGCGCCAGCAGTGAGACCATTACCACAGGCTACAATGAGCAGTTCTTC. Protein product: CASSETITTGYNEQFF.

Comments on this clone: Other nucleotide sequences from this sample produce the same CDR3. This chain uses TRBV18 with TRBJ2-3, with TRBD1 matching over 10 bases. Germline lookup yields CDR1 KGHSH and CDR2 LQKENI. This CDR3 comprises 15 residues. Losses at the gene ends were 6 bases for V and 2 bases for J; bases not matched to a gene: 5. The chain's CDR3 is CASSQGQGSTDTQYF. CDR3 in DNA: TGTGCCAGCTCGCAGGGACAGGGGTCCACAGATACGCAGTATTTT.

This chain connects TRBV13 to TRBJ2-7; D is uncertain. Germline loops: CDR1 PRHDT, CDR2 FYEKMQ (reference sequence). With 3 bases removed from V and 0 bases from J, the gap between germline ends came to 9 bases. The length of the CDR3 is 14 residues. The CDR3 sequence is CASSFGGASYEQYF. In DNA, the CDR3 is TGTGCCAGCAGCTTTGGCGGAGCCTCCTACGAGCAGTACTTC. Drawing the rest from reference TRBV13 and TRBJ2-7, the complete variable domain is AAGVIQSPRHLIKEKRETATLKCYPIPRHDTVYWYQQGPGQDPQFLISFYEKMQSDKGSIPDRFSAQQFSDYHSELNMSSLELGDSALYFCASSFGGASYEQYFGPGTRLTVT.

The J gene is TRBJ2-1, the V gene TRBV9, with TRBD2 identical over 7 bases. V lost 3 bases, J lost 6 bases, and 6 bases stayed unmatched. Per the germline V gene, CDR1 is SGDLS and CDR2 is YYNGEE. The CDR3 has 14 amino acids. CDR3 coding DNA: TGTGCCAGCAGCGCCCCGGCGGGAGTCAATGAGCAGTTCTTC. Translation gives CASSAPAGVNEQFF.

The chain recombines TRBV6-5 with TRBJ1-1; perhaps TRBD1 as D (5 bases). V shed 6 bases and J shed 10 bases, with 24 bases lying between them. The CDR3 runs to 15 residues. CDR1 is MNHEY and CDR2 is SVGAGI in the germline V gene. In DNA, the CDR3 is TGTGCCAGCAGCCCACGAAAGACAGCAATCTTGGGAGCTTTCTTT. Translated: CASSPRKTAILGAFF.

This clone was found once. Because the CDR3's place on the DNA is in doubt, the DNA is left out and the CDR3 is given as listed by TCRdb. The CDR3 is CASSTSDRGVTQHF. This chain joins TRBV6-5 and TRBJ1-5; TRBD1, as called in the table, went unchecked against the DNA. The germline gives CDR1 MNHEY, CDR2 SVGAGI. Ends included, the CDR3 has 14 residues.

The rearrangement uses TRBV10-3 and TRBJ2-2; 8 bases agree with TRBD2. V lost 10 bases and J lost 4; bases outside the gene matches: 5. Germline V CDR1 and CDR2: ENHRY, SYGVKD. The CDR3 is made up of 13 amino acids. The CDR3 is CANGRGATGELFF. The CDR3 region has the DNA TGTGCCAACGGGAGGGGGGCCACCGGGGAGCTGTTTTTT.

CDR3 loop: CASSLGQGRYNEQFF. In nucleotides, the CDR3 is TGTGCCAGCAGCCTCGGACAGGGGCGCTACAATGAGCAGTTCTTC. This chain uses TRBV6-5 with TRBJ2-1, with 9 bases identical to TRBD1. The CDR3 runs to 15 residues. The V segment lost 6 bases and the J segment 3 bases; nucleotides outside the gene matches: 6. From germline, CDR1 is MNHEY and CDR2 SVGAGI.

This clone appeared a single time. The chain employs TRBV27 and TRBJ2-7; D might be TRBD2 (5 bases). V lost 5 bases and J 1 base, leaving 24 bases between the germline ends. Germline V gene lookup returns CDR1 MNHEY and CDR2 SMNVEV (reference sequence). The CDR3 sequence is 18 residues long. The CDR3 loop is CASSPRPLAPRGSYEQYF. CDR3 DNA: TGTGCCAGCAGTCCCCGGCCCCTAGCACCCAGAGGGTCCTACGAGCAGTACTTC.

V gene TRBV6-1 combines with J gene TRBJ2-5; D is uncertain. The germline V gene has CDR1 MNHNS and CDR2 SASEGT. Deletions cut 6 bases from V and 4 bases from J, with 15 bases between. The CDR3 covers 14 residues. The CDR3 DNA reads TGTGCCAGCAGGTCACCCGGAGATAGAGAGACCCAGTACTTC. This translates into CASRSPGDRETQYF.

In its sample, this clone was seen once. The rearrangement joins TRBV30 to TRBJ2-1; a possible D gene is TRBD2 (6 bases). The length of the CDR3 is 13 residues. Trimming removed 7 bases from V and 8 bases from J, with 18 bases in between. Germline V gene sequence: CDR1 GTSNPN, CDR2 SVGIG (reference sequence). The CDR3 DNA reads TGTGCCTCCCAACCCCCGACTAGGGATGAGCAGTTCTTC. Translated, it gives CASQPPTRDEQFF.

J is TRBJ2-7 and V is TRBV7-8; tentatively, D is TRBD2 (5 bases). V lost 4 bases to trimming and J lost 2 bases, with 12 bases between them. Per the germline V gene, CDR1 is SGHVS and CDR2 is FQNEAQ. The CDR3 is 14 amino acids. This CDR3 reads CASSSATIPYEQYF. CDR3 nucleotides: TGTGCCAGCAGCTCCGCGACTATCCCCTACGAGCAGTACTTC.

V and J are TRBV9 and TRBJ1-1, with 8 bases that match TRBD1. Germline-derived CDR1 and CDR2 are SGDLS and YYNGEE. CDR3 length: 17 residues. The junction had 16 bases not matched to a gene; V was cut back by 4 bases and J by 5 bases. The CDR3 loop is CASSPRPAGGYWTEAFF. In nucleotides, the CDR3 is TGTGCCAGCAGCCCCCGCCCGGCAGGGGGCTATTGGACTGAAGCTTTCTTT.

The rearrangement joins TRBV4-1 to TRBJ2-2, with TRBD1 matching over 9 bases. The V gene's germline CDR1 is MGHRA and CDR2 YSYEKL. There are 16 residues in the CDR3. V lost 6 bases and J lost 6; bases outside the gene matches: 11. The DNA of the CDR3 is TGCGCCAGCAGTCCACTTTCGGGACAGGGACCCGGGGAGCTGTTTTTT. This gives the protein CASSPLSGQGPGELFF.

This chain links TRBV5-1 with TRBJ2-2; the match to TRBD2 covers 10 bases. This CDR3 is built from 16 residues. Germline V gives CDR1 SGHRS, CDR2 YFSETQ. J lost 1 base, V lost 4 bases, and 4 bases had no gene match. This chain's CDR3 is CASSPTSGRNTGELFF. In DNA form, the CDR3 reads TGCGCCAGCAGCCCGACTAGCGGGCGGAACACCGGGGAGCTGTTTTTT.